This TCR beta chain comes out of a study of blood T cell repertoires in COVID-19. Measured with immunoSEQ multiplex PCR; TCRdb has only the in-frame clones, and not every one. The sample contains fewer than 250,000 clones, 88% of which appear only once. V shed 5 bases, J shed 3 bases, and the junction held 3 bases outside the gene matches. Germline loops: CDR1 SGHRS, CDR2 YFSETQ. The CDR3 consists of 13 residues. The source of this sequence is a woman aged 60-70 years with acute or convalescent COVID-19. V usage is TRBV5-1 and J usage is TRBJ1-2; 8 bases align to TRBD1. Sequences were obtained from peripheral blood. The DNA of the CDR3 is TGCGCCAGCAGGACGGACAGGGACTATGGCTACACCTTC. Its protein is CASRTDRDYGYTF.